This TCR beta chain was identified during a study of T cell repertoires in cytomegalovirus infection. The overall study: A matching HLA type, together with CMV infection, was signaled by public TCR beta signatures. General study findings and limits: Individuals carrying CMV plus the relevant HLA were identified by cumulative frequency of public TCR beta families. Dominating the ex vivo response were TCR beta clonotypes that were CMV-specific and HLA-C-restricted.

On this clonotype: What it binds is unknown.

The length of the CDR3 is 12 residues. V lost 5 bases and J 5 bases, leaving 9 bases between the germline ends. Germline CDR1 and CDR2: SGHAT and FQNNGV. TCRdb called the reads again in MiXCR, with one record for every CDR3 protein. The table includes about 100,000 distinct CDR3 sequences, about 25% detected once. The specimen was CD8+ T cells from PBMCs. The origin of this receptor is a human donor in good health (CMV status not recorded). Some clones in this sample may be carry-over from other donors' samples. V usage is TRBV11-2 and J usage is TRBJ2-5, with a weak D call TRBD2 (5 bases). CDR3 in amino acids: CASSPTGETQYF. The CDR3 DNA follows: TGTGCCAGCAGCCCCACGGGGGAGACCCAGTACTTC.